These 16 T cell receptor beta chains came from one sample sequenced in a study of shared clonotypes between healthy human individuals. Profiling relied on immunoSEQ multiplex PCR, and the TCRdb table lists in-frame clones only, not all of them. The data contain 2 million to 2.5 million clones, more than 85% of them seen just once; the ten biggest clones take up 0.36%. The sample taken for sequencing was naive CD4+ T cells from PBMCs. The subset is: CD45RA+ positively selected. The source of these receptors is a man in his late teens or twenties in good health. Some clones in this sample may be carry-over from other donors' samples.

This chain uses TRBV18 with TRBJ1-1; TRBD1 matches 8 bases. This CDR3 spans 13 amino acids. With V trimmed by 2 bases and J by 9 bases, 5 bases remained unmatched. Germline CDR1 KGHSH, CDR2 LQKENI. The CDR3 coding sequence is TGTGCCAGCTCACCAAGACAGGGGAGACAAGCTTTCTTT. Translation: CASSPRQGRQAFF.

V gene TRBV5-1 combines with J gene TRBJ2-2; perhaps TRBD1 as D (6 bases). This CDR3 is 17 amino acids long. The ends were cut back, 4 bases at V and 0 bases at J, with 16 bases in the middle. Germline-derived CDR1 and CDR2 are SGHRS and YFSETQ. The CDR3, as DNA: TGCGCCAGCAGCCCGGACGAGAACAGGGCGAACACCGGGGAGCTGTTTTTT. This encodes CASSPDENRANTGELFF. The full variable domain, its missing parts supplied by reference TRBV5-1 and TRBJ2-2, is KAGVTQTPRYLIKTRGQQVTLSCSPISGHRSVSWYQQTPGQGLQFLFEYFSETQRNKGNFPGRFSGRQFSNSRSEMNVSTLELGDSALYLCASSPDENRANTGELFFGEGSRLTVL.

The CDR3 loop is CASSQDHLSAGVLDTGELFF. The CDR3 DNA sequence: TGCGCCAGCAGCCAAGATCATCTATCGGCGGGAGTCTTGGACACCGGGGAGCTGTTTTTT. The chain uses TRBV4-1 and TRBJ2-2; 7 bases fit TRBD2. Germline CDR1 and CDR2: MGHRA and YSYEKL. With V trimmed by 0 bases and J by 3 bases, 16 bases remained unmatched. The CDR3 runs to 20 residues.

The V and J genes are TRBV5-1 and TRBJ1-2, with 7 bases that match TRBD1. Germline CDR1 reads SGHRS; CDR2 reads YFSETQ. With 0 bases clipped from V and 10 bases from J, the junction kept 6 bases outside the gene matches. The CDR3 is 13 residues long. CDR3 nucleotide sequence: TGCGCCAGCAGCTTGGGACAGGGCCTCGACTACACCTTC. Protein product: CASSLGQGLDYTF.

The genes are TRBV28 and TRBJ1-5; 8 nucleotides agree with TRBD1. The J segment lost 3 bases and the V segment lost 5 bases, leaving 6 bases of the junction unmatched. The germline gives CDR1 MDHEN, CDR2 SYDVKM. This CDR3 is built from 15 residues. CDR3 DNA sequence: TGTGCCAGCAGTCGGCGGACAGGGAACAATCAGCCCCAGCATTTT. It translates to CASSRRTGNNQPQHF.

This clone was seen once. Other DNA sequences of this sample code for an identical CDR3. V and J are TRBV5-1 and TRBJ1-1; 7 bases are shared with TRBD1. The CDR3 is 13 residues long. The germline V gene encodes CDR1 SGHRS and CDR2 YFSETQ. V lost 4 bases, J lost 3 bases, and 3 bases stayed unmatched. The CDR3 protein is CASSRDRHTEAFF. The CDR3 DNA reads TGCGCCAGCAGCCGGGACAGACACACTGAAGCTTTCTTT.

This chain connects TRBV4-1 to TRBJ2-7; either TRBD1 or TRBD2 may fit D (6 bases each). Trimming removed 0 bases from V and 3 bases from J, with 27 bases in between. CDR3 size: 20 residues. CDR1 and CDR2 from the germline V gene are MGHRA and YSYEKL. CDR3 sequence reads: CASSQEGGKGLFAIHYEQYF. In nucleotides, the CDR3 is TGCGCCAGCAGCCAAGAAGGGGGAAAGGGACTTTTCGCTATTCACTACGAGCAGTACTTC.

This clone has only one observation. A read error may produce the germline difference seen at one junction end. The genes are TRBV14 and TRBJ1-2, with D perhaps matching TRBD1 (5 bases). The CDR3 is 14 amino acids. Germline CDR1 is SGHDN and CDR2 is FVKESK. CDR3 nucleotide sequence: TGTGCCAGCAGCAAAGAAGTCGGGGCCCCCTACTACACCTTC. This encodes CASSKEVGAPYYTF.

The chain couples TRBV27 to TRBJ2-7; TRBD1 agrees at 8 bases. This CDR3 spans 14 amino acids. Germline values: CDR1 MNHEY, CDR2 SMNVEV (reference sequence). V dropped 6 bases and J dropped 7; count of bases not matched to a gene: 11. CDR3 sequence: CASRTGVGSREQYF. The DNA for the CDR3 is TGTGCCAGCAGGACAGGGGTCGGATCGCGGGAGCAGTACTTC.

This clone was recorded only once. The CDR3 sequence: CASSDESNQPQHF. The DNA for the CDR3 is TGTGCCAGCAGTGACGAGAGCAATCAGCCCCAGCATTTT. The chain couples TRBV6-1 to TRBJ1-5; no firm D call. Deletions cut 3 bases from V and 1 base from J, with 4 bases between. In germline, CDR1 is MNHNS, CDR2 SASEGT. The CDR3 runs to 13 residues.

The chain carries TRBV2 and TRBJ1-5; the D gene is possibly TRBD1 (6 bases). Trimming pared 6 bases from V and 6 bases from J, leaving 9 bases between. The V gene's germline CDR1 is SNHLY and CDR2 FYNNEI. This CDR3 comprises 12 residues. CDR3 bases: TGTGCCAGCAGCGCGGACAGTCAGCCCCAGCATTTT. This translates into CASSADSQPQHF.

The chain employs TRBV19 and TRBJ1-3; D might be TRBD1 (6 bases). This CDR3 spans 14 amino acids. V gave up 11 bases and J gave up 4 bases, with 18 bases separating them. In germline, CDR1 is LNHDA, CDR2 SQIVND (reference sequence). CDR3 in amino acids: CASSEGGVGNTIYF. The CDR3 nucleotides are TGTGCCTCATCCGAGGGGGGTGTCGGAAACACCATATATTTT.

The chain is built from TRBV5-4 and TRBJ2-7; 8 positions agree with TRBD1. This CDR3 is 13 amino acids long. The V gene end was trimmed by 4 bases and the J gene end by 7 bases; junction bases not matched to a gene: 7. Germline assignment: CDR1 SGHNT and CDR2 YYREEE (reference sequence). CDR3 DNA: TGTGCCAGCAGCAGGACAGGGCCGGGGGAGCAGTACTTC. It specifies CASSRTGPGEQYF.

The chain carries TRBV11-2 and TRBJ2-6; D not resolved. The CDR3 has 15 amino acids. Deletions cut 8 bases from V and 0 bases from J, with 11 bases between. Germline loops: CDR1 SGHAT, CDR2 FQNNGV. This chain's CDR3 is CASLHPGSGANVLTF. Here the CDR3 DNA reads TGTGCCAGCCTCCACCCGGGCTCTGGGGCCAACGTCCTGACTTTC.

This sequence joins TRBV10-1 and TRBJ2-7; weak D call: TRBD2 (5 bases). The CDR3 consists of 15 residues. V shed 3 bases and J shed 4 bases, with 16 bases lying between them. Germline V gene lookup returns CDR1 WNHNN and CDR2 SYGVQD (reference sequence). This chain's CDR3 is CASSEGLASVYEQYF. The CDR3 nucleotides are TGCGCCAGCAGTGAAGGACTGGCGAGTGTATACGAGCAGTACTTC.

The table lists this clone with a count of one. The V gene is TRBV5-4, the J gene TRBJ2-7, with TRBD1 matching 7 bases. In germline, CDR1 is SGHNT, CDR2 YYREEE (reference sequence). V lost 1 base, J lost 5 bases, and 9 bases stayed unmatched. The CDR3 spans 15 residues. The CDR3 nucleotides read TGTGCCAGCAGCTTGTGGGTGACAGGGACCGACGAGCAGTACTTC. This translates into CASSLWVTGTDEQYF.